This TCR delta chain was sequenced for a study of DNA immune sequencing with unique molecular identifiers. As for this clone: Translating this DNA gives a protein that differs at residue 10 from the TCRdb one, which belongs to a much larger clone; a read error is likely, and the protein shown is this translation.

With V trimmed by 2 bases and J by 3 bases, 6 bases remained unmatched. Germline V lookup: CDR1 GEAIGNYY, CDR2 EKD. This CDR3 has 16 residues. Genomic DNA underwent 32-plex PCR targeting all 8 TRDV and 4 TRDJ genes. Adapter PCR followed 3 barcoding PCR cycles that attached a 12-nucleotide UMI. TCRdb re-analyzed the multiplex PCR reads via CATT. This table has a few thousand delta-chain clones, 14% appearing once. What was sequenced was gamma-delta T cells enriched from blood buffy coat, or unenriched PBMCs (not recorded which). The clonotype originates from a human donor in good health. The chain has TRDV2 and TRDJ1, with 12 bases that match TRDD3. The CDR3 DNA sequence: TGTGCCTGTGACAAGCTGGGGGATACGCGGGCCGATAAACTCATCTTT. This gives the protein CACDKLGDTRADKLIF.